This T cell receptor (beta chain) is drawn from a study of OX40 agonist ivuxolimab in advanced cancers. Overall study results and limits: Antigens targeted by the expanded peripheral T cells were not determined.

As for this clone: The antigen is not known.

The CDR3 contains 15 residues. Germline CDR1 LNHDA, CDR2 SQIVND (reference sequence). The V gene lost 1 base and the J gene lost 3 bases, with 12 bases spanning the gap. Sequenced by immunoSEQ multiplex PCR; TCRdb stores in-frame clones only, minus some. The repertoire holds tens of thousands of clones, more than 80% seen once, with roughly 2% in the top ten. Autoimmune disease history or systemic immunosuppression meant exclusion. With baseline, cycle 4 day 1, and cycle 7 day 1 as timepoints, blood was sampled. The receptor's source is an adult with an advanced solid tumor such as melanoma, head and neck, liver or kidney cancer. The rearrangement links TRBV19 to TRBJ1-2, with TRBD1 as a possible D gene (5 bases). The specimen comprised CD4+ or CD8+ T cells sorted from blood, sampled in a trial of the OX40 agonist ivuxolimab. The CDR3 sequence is CASSIVGRADYGYTF. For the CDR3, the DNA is TGTGCCAGTAGTATAGTTGGCAGGGCGGACTATGGCTACACCTTC.